These 22 T cell receptor beta chains originate from one sample sequenced in a study of T cell responses to AZD1222 COVID-19 vaccine. Repertoires were generated with immunoSEQ multiplex PCR, while TCRdb's copy carries only in-frame clones and drops some. This table has 210,000 or so clones, less than 95% appearing once. The specimen was peripheral blood, collected 28 days after the second dose of the MenACWY control vaccine. All receptors derive from an adult who received the MenACWY meningococcal vaccine as a control.

The gene calls are TRBV12-3 or TRBV12-4 and TRBJ2-1, with 7 bases matching TRBD2. V trimming: 7 bases; J trimming: 10 bases; junction bases outside the gene matches: 1. The CDR3 covers 10 residues. CDR3 amino acids: CASKGGEQFF. The CDR3, as DNA: TGTGCCAGCAAGGGAGGGGAGCAGTTCTTC.

V and J are TRBV14 and TRBJ2-2; D remains unclear. This CDR3 comprises 13 residues. V lost 1 base to trimming and J lost 5 bases, with 5 bases between them. Looked up from germline, CDR1 is SGHDN and CDR2 is FVKESK. For the CDR3, the DNA is TGTGCCAGCAGCCAAGGACCTACCGGGGAGCTGTTTTTT. It specifies CASSQGPTGELFF.

The V gene is TRBV13, the J gene TRBJ2-1; D might be TRBD2 (6 bases). Germline values: CDR1 PRHDT, CDR2 FYEKMQ (reference sequence). CDR3 length equals 17 residues. V was clipped by 4 bases and J by 12 bases, with 28 bases between them. The CDR3: CASSSRVAGPTSFGQFF. The CDR3 coding sequence is TGTGCCAGCAGCTCAAGGGTCGCGGGACCCACCTCCTTCGGGCAGTTCTTC.

The chain has TRBV30 and TRBJ1-1; 7 bases line up with TRBD1. The CDR3 totals 15 residues. Trimming at V came to 3 bases and at J to 3 bases, leaving 10 bases not matched to a gene. CDR1 is GTSNPN, CDR2 SVGIG, per germline (reference sequence). This chain's CDR3 is CAWSRGDGWDTEAFF. The CDR3 DNA sequence: TGTGCCTGGAGCAGGGGGGACGGATGGGACACTGAAGCTTTCTTT.

The CDR3 DNA is TGTGCCAGCAGCGTAGCTGGGATGGGTGAGCAGTTCTTC. Protein sequence: CASSVAGMGEQFF. V usage is TRBV9 and J usage is TRBJ2-1; no clear D gene. The V and J ends lost 0 bases and 9 bases respectively, with 10 bases between them. CDR3 length: 13 residues. The germline V gene has CDR1 SGDLS and CDR2 YYNGEE.

This chain uses TRBV27 with TRBJ2-7; D uncertain. The germline V and J ends were trimmed by 6 bases and 7 bases, with 16 bases remaining between them. The CDR3 extends over 13 amino acids. Germline CDR1 MNHEY, CDR2 SMNVEV (reference sequence). The CDR3 region has the DNA TGTGCCAGCAGCCGCCCCCCCCAGCCAGAGCAGTACTTC. The encoded protein is CASSRPPQPEQYF.

The V call is TRBV5-6, the J call TRBJ2-6; D is uncertain. CDR3 size: 18 residues. Germline V gives CDR1 SGHDT, CDR2 YYEEEE. V shed 1 base and J shed 0 bases, with 14 bases lying between them. The CDR3 spells CASSLRTRFSSGANVLTF. The CDR3 bases are TGTGCCAGCAGCTTGCGCACCCGCTTTTCCTCTGGGGCCAACGTCCTGACTTTC.

This chain links TRBV20-1 with TRBJ1-1, with 12 bases fitting TRBD1. This CDR3 is 14 amino acids long. The junction had 10 bases not matched to a gene; V was cut back by 3 bases and J by 11 bases. Germline-derived CDR1 and CDR2 are DFQATT and SNEGSKA (reference sequence). The CDR3 nucleotides are TGCAGTGCTAGTCAGGGACAGGGGGCAATTGATGCTTTCTTT. Translated: CSASQGQGAIDAFF.

This sequence joins TRBV2 and TRBJ1-1, with unresolved D. CDR3 size: 16 residues. Germline CDR1 reads SNHLY; CDR2 reads FYNNEI. V was pared by 5 bases and J by 1 base, with 17 bases between. CDR3 amino acids: CASSFIRDIGNTEAFF. The CDR3 bases are TGTGCCAGCAGTTTCATTCGGGATATAGGGAACACTGAAGCTTTCTTT.

The chain is built from TRBV11-1 and TRBJ1-1, with D perhaps TRBD1 (6 bases). This CDR3 is built from 15 residues. Trimming pared 3 bases from V and 3 bases from J, leaving 14 bases between. CDR1 is SGHAT and CDR2 is FQDESV in the germline V gene (reference sequence). Written as DNA, the CDR3 is TGTGCCAGCAGCTTTGGCTACGCAGGGGACACTGAAGCTTTCTTT. Its translation is CASSFGYAGDTEAFF.

J is TRBJ1-5 and V is TRBV7-8; D not certain. V shed 0 bases and J shed 7 bases, with 13 bases lying between them. The CDR3 is made up of 15 amino acids. CDR1 is SGHVS and CDR2 is FQNEAQ in the germline V gene. The CDR3 loop reads CASSLALWVEQPQHF. In DNA form, the CDR3 reads TGTGCCAGCAGCTTAGCGCTGTGGGTCGAGCAGCCCCAGCATTTT.

This chain uses TRBV28 with TRBJ2-1; 12 nucleotides agree with TRBD2. The CDR3 has 17 residues. Germline CDR1 and CDR2: MDHEN and SYDVKM. The trim removed 4 bases at V and 2 bases at J, leaving 6 bases unmatched. CDR3 sequence: CASSSRTSGKTYNEQFF. In DNA, the CDR3 is TGTGCCAGCAGTTCAAGGACTAGCGGGAAAACCTACAATGAGCAGTTCTTC.

The CDR3 region is CASTGGNTEAFF. In DNA form, the CDR3 reads TGTGCCAGCACCGGGGGGAACACTGAAGCTTTCTTT. This chain links TRBV6-5 with TRBJ1-1, with D tentatively TRBD1 (5 bases). The germline V gene has CDR1 MNHEY and CDR2 SVGAGI. Trimming shortened V by 7 bases and J by 1 base, and 7 bases separated the two germline ends. The CDR3 sequence is 12 residues long.

The chain combines TRBV7-9 with TRBJ1-4; maybe TRBD1 (6 bases). V was trimmed by 4 bases and J by 2 bases, leaving 8 bases between them. The CDR3 is made up of 14 amino acids. CDR1 and CDR2 (germline): SEHNR, FQNEAQ (reference sequence). The CDR3 loop reads CASSSGATNEKLFF. CDR3 nucleotides: TGTGCCAGCAGCTCAGGGGCTACTAATGAAAAACTGTTTTTT.

The genes are TRBV18 and TRBJ2-7, with 7 bases that match TRBD1. The CDR3 is 14 residues long. V was pared by 0 bases and J by 6 bases, with 5 bases of the junction left unmatched. Germline V gives CDR1 KGHSH, CDR2 LQKENI. This chain's CDR3 is CASSPPAGGGEQYF. CDR3 DNA sequence: TGTGCCAGCTCACCACCGGCAGGGGGTGGCGAGCAGTACTTC.

The genes are TRBV14 and TRBJ1-1; D ambiguous. Germline V CDR1 and CDR2: SGHDN, FVKESK. CDR3 length: 13 residues. The V end was cut by 1 base, the J end by 5 bases, with 8 bases between. The CDR3 here is CASSQAAGTEAFF. CDR3 bases: TGTGCCAGCAGCCAAGCCGCGGGGACTGAAGCTTTCTTT.

The chain carries TRBV7-9 and TRBJ1-1; D is undetermined. Germline assignment: CDR1 SEHNR and CDR2 FQNEAQ (reference sequence). The CDR3 covers 12 residues. Trimming removed 6 bases at V and 1 base at J, with 6 bases between. CDR3 in DNA: TGTGCCAGCAGTATCGAGAACACTGAAGCTTTCTTT. Translated: CASSIENTEAFF.

This clone has only a few counts. The chain carries TRBV27 and TRBJ2-7, with 12 bases identical to TRBD2. Germline V CDR1 and CDR2: MNHEY, SMNVEV (reference sequence). The CDR3 runs to 17 residues. The ends lost 3 bases at V and 4 bases at J; junction bases unmatched: 10. The CDR3 nucleotides read TGTGCCAGCAGTTTCGGGCCCCTAGCGGGAGGGCCTTACGAGCAGTACTTC. Its translation: CASSFGPLAGGPYEQYF.

The V call is TRBV30, the J call TRBJ1-5, with 11 bases matching TRBD1. CDR3 length equals 16 residues. Germline CDR1 GTSNPN, CDR2 SVGIG (reference sequence). V lost 2 bases, J lost 4 bases, and 7 bases stayed unmatched. Here the CDR3 reads CAWSTLGTGGNQPQHF. The CDR3 DNA reads as TGTGCCTGGAGTACCCTCGGGACAGGGGGGAATCAGCCCCAGCATTTT.

The J gene is TRBJ1-5, the V gene TRBV14; 7 bases align to TRBD1. The CDR3 sequence is 14 residues long. The germline V gene has CDR1 SGHDN and CDR2 FVKESK. The J segment lost 9 bases and the V segment lost 1 base, leaving 6 bases of the junction unmatched. The DNA of the CDR3 is TGTGCCAGCAGCCAAGGACAGGGCATCTCGCCCCAGCATTTT. This translates into CASSQGQGISPQHF.

The rearrangement joins TRBV28 to TRBJ1-1; 8 positions agree with TRBD1. The CDR3 totals 14 residues. CDR1 MDHEN and CDR2 SYDVKM come from the germline V gene. J lost 1 base, V lost 6 bases, and 4 bases had no gene match. The CDR3, as DNA: TGTGCCAGCAGCCAGGACAGGGCGAACACTGAAGCTTTCTTT. It specifies CASSQDRANTEAFF.

This sequence joins TRBV25-1 and TRBJ2-7; possibly TRBD1 for D (6 bases). Germline V gene lookup returns CDR1 MGHDK and CDR2 SYGVNS. Trimming cost V 4 bases and J 3 bases, with 13 bases left between them. The CDR3 extends over 14 amino acids. CDR3 sequence reads: CASSGLGQNYEQYF. In DNA form, the CDR3 reads TGTGCCAGCAGTGGCCTCGGACAGAACTACGAGCAGTACTTC.